Following are 8 T cell receptor beta chains from one sample sequenced in a study of blood T cell repertoires in COVID-19. TCRdb's copy holds only in-frame clones and misses some; the assay was immunoSEQ multiplex PCR. The sample includes 200,000 to 250,000 clones, 70% to 90% of them seen just once. The sequenced sample was peripheral blood. The receptors shown here come from a man younger than 30 with active or convalescent COVID-19.

The rearrangement joins TRBV25-1 to TRBJ1-6; 8 bases are a match to TRBD1. Germline V gives CDR1 MGHDK, CDR2 SYGVNS. This CDR3 region has 13 residues. Trimming at V came to 4 bases and at J to 7 bases, leaving 0 bases not matched to a gene. CDR3 amino acids: CASSGQGNSPLHF. The DNA for the CDR3 is TGTGCCAGCAGTGGACAGGGGAATTCACCCCTCCACTTT.

This chain connects TRBV21-1 to TRBJ2-1; the table's D call, TRBD2, was not checked against the DNA. TRBV21-1 is a pseudogene segment. The CDR3 totals 11 residues. CDR3 DNA: TGTGCCAGCAGCAAGCGGCATGAGCAGTTCTTC. Translated, it gives CASSKRHEQFF.

The V gene is TRBV19, the J gene TRBJ2-7, with 11 bases aligning to TRBD2. The germline gives CDR1 LNHDA, CDR2 SQIVND (reference sequence). The CDR3 contains 15 residues. The junction had 9 bases not matched to a gene; V was cut back by 5 bases and J by 6 bases. The chain's CDR3 is CASSSVAGGPGEQYF. In DNA, the CDR3 is TGTGCCAGTAGTTCAGTAGCGGGAGGGCCGGGCGAGCAGTACTTC. The whole variable domain, remainder taken from reference TRBV19 and TRBJ2-7, is DGGITQSPKYLFRKEGQNVTLSCEQNLNHDAMYWYRQDPGQGLRLIYYSQIVNDFQKGDIAEGYSVSREKKESFPLTVTSAQKNPTAFYLCASSSVAGGPGEQYFGPGTRLTVT.

This clone turned up a few times. The chain employs TRBV19 and TRBJ1-4, with 9 bases fitting TRBD1. Germline V gene data show CDR1 as LNHDA and CDR2 as SQIVND (reference sequence). The trim removed 5 bases at V and 5 bases at J, leaving 6 bases unmatched. CDR3 length: 15 amino acids. Here the CDR3 reads CASSAQGAPNEKLFF. For the CDR3, the DNA is TGTGCCAGTAGTGCACAGGGGGCCCCGAATGAAAAACTGTTTTTT.

This rearrangement joins TRBV15 to TRBJ1-5; D is unresolved. CDR1 and CDR2 from the germline V gene are LNHNV and YYDKDF (reference sequence). V lost 1 base and J 5 bases, leaving 9 bases between the germline ends. This CDR3 comprises 14 residues. CDR3 residues: CATSRVQYHQPQHF. The CDR3 DNA reads as TGTGCCACCAGCAGAGTTCAGTATCATCAGCCCCAGCATTTT.

Written as DNA, the CDR3 is TGTGCCAGCAGCCTCCCGACAGGGATGAACACTGAAGCTTTCTTT. Translated: CASSLPTGMNTEAFF. This chain joins TRBV5-4 and TRBJ1-1; 7 bases align to TRBD1. Trimming cost V 4 bases and J 0 bases; bases outside gene matches: 6. The CDR3 extends over 15 amino acids. The germline V gene encodes CDR1 SGHNT and CDR2 YYREEE (reference sequence).

The chain combines TRBV5-4 with TRBJ1-2, with 8 bases fitting TRBD1. Germline lookup yields CDR1 SGHNT and CDR2 YYREEE (reference sequence). With V trimmed by 1 base and J by 4 bases, 3 bases remained unmatched. This CDR3 spans 14 amino acids. Here the CDR3 DNA reads TGTGCCAGCAGCTTGCAGGGGGCTAGCTATGGCTACACCTTC. It encodes CASSLQGASYGYTF.

This chain connects TRBV7-2 to TRBJ1-3, with 9 bases fitting TRBD1. J gave up 4 bases and V 0 bases, and 4 bases lay outside the gene matches. Germline CDR1 SGHTA, CDR2 FQGNSA. The CDR3 is 16 residues long. The CDR3 DNA is TGTGCCAGCAGCTTAGCGACAGGGGGTTGGGGAAACACCATATATTTT. Translated: CASSLATGGWGNTIYF. The variable domain in full, completed from reference TRBV7-2 and TRBJ1-3, reads GAGVSQSPSNKVTEKGKDVELRCDPISGHTALYWYRQSLGQGLEFLIYFQGNSAPDKSGLPSDRFSAERTGGSVSTLTIQRTQQEDSAVYLCASSLATGGWGNTIYFGEGSWLTVV.